This section outlines one TCR beta chain sequence together with its context. Its specificity is unknown. This specimen belongs to a study of OX40 agonist ivuxolimab in advanced cancers. V lost 2 bases to trimming and J lost 8 bases; unmatched junction nucleotides: 3. The CDR3 has 12 residues. The germline V gene has CDR1 SGHRS and CDR2 YFSETQ. General study findings and limits: Partial responders receiving 0.1-3.0 mg/kg showed among the lowest clonal expansion.

TCRdb's copy holds only in-frame clones and misses some; the assay was immunoSEQ multiplex PCR. The profile shows 45,000 to 65,000 clones, around 86% of them singletons. The sample here was CD4+ or CD8+ T cells sorted from blood, taken in a trial of the OX40 agonist ivuxolimab. The genes are TRBV5-1 and TRBJ1-1; 7 bases are a match to TRBD1. The clonotype originates from an adult with an advanced solid tumor such as melanoma, head and neck, liver or kidney cancer. The CDR3 loop reads CASSLQGWEAFF. In nucleotides, the CDR3 is TGCGCCAGCAGCTTACAGGGGTGGGAAGCTTTCTTT.